This record concerns one T cell receptor beta chain sequence. The data belong to a study of PD-L1 blockade in urothelial cancer. Sequenced by immunoSEQ multiplex PCR; TCRdb stores in-frame clones only, minus some. The repertoire consists of roughly 95,000 clones, with 80% to 90% occurring once and the leading ten covering about 2%. Time point in this sample: pretreatment peripheral blood. Locally advanced or metastatic urothelial carcinoma was diagnosed in the patients. Sequencing used PBMCs, obtained around atezolizumab (anti-PD-L1) treatment. The TCR originated in a man in his sixties with urothelial cancer.

CDR3 residues: CAWNLGGPGYTF. CDR3 in DNA: TGTGCCTGGAACCTGGGGGGGCCTGGCTACACCTTC. V is TRBV30 and J is TRBJ1-2; a possible D gene is TRBD1 (6 bases). The CDR3 runs 12 residues. With 4 bases removed from V and 7 bases from J, the gap between germline ends came to 13 bases. Germline V CDR1 and CDR2: GTSNPN, SVGIG (reference sequence). The full variable domain, completed using reference TRBV30 and TRBJ1-2, is SQTIHQWPATLVQPVGSPLSLECTVEGTSNPNLYWYRQAAGRGLQLLFYSVGIGQISSEVPQNLSASRPQDRQFILSSKKLLLSDSGFYLCAWNLGGPGYTFGSGTRLTVV.